This T cell receptor beta chain was recorded in a study of blood T cells in healthy people across ages. The second PCR ran roughly 6 to 11 cycles with a sample-barcoded 5' primer and J-beta primers. TCRdb reanalysed the 5' RACE reads using MiXCR and keeps one entry per CDR3 protein. The sample comprises around 1,900,000 distinct CDR3 sequences, roughly two fifths of which are singletons, and under 25% rests with the top ten. Germline V gene sequence: CDR1 LNHNV, CDR2 YYDKDF (reference sequence). V gave up 5 bases and J gave up 1 base; unmatched junction bases: 4. CDR3 length equals 16 residues. This clonotype was detected a few times.

Material for sequencing was blood. The V gene is TRBV15, the J gene TRBJ2-3, with 12 bases matching TRBD2. This clonotype originated in a human donor in good health. The CDR3 loop reads CATSVRLAGGTDTQYF. CDR3 DNA sequence: TGTGCCACCAGCGTCAGACTAGCGGGGGGCACAGATACGCAGTATTTT. Complete variable domain (other parts from reference TRBV15 and TRBJ2-3): DAMVIQNPRYQVTQFGKPVTLSCSQTLNHNVMYWYQQKSSQAPKLLFHYYDKDFNNEADTPDNFQSRRPNTSFCFLDIRSPGLGDTAMYLCATSVRLAGGTDTQYFGPGTRLTVL.